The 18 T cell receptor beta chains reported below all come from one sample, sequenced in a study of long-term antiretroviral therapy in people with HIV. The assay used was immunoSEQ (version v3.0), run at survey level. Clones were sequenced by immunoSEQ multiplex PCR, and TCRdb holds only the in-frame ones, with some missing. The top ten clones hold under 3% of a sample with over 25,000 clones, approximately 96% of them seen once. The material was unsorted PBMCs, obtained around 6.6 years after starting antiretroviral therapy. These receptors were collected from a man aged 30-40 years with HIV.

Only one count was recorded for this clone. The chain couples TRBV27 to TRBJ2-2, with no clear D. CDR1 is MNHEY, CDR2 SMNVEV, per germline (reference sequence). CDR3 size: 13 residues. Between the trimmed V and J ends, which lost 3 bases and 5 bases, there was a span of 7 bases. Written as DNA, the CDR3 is TGTGCCAGCAGTTTCGTTAGGACCGGGGAGCTGTTTTTT. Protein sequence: CASSFVRTGELFF.

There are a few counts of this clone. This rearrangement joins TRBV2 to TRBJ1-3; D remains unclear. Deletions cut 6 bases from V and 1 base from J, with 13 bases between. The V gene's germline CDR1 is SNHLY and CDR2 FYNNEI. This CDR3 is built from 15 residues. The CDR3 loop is CASRLSGGSGNTIYF. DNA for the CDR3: TGTGCCAGCAGACTCTCAGGAGGATCTGGAAACACCATATATTTT.

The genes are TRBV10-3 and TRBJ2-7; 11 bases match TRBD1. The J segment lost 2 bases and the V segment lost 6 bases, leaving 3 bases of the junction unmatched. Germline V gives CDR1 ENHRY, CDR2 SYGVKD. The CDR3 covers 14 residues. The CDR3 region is CAIRPGQGAYEQYF. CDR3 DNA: TGTGCCATCAGACCGGGACAGGGGGCCTACGAGCAGTACTTC.

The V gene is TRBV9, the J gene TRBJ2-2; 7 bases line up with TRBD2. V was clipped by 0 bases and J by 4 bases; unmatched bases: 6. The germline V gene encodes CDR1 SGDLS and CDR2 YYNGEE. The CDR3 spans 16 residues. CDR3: CASSVARRGFTGELFF. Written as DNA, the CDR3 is TGTGCCAGCAGCGTAGCTAGGCGGGGGTTCACCGGGGAGCTGTTTTTT.

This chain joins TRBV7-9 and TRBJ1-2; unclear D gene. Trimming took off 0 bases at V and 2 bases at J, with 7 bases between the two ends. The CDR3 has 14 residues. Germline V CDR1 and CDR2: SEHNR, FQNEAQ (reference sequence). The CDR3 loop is CASSLARGNYGYTF. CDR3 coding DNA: TGTGCCAGCAGCTTAGCTCGGGGAAACTATGGCTACACCTTC.

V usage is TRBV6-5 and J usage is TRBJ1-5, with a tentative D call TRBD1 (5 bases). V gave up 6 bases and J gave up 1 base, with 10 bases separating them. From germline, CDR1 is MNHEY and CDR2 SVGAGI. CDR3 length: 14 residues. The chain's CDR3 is CASRPGMSNQPQHF. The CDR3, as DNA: TGTGCCAGCAGACCAGGGATGAGCAATCAGCCCCAGCATTTT.

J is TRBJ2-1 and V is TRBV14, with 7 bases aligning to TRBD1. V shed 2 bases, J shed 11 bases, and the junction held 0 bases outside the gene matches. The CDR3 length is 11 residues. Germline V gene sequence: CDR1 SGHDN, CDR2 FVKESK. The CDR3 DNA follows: TGTGCCAGCAGCCAAAGGGGGCAGCAGTTCTTC. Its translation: CASSQRGQQFF. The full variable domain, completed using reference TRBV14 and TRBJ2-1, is EAGVTQFPSHSVIEKGQTVTLRCDPISGHDNLYWYRRVMGKEIKFLLHFVKESKQDESGMPNNRFLAERTGGTYSTLKVQPAELEDSGVYFCASSQRGQQFFGPGTRLTVL.

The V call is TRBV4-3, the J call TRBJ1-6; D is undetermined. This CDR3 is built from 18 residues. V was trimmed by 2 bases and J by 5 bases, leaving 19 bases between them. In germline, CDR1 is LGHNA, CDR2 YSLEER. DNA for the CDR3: TGCGCCAGCAGCCAAAGATATGATGAAGGCGGGGATAATTCACCCCTCCACTTT. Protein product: CASSQRYDEGGDNSPLHF.

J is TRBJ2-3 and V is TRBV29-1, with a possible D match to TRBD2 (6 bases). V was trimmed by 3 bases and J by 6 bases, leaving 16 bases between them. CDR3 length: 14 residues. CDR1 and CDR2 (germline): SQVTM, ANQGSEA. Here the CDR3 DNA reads TGCAGCGTTGATGGGGGGACGGCGGTGGATACGCAGTATTTT. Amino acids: CSVDGGTAVDTQYF.

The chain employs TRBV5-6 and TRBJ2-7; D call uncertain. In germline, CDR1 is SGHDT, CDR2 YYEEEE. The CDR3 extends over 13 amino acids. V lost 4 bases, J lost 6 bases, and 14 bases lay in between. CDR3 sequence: CASSRAPSREQYF. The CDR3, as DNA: TGTGCCAGCAGCCGAGCTCCATCGCGCGAGCAGTACTTC.

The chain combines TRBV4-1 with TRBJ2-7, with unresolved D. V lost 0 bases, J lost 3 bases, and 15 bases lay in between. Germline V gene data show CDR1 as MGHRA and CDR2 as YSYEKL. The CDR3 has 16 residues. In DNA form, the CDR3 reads TGCGCCAGCAGCCAAGACGGATCGGTGGGGTACTACGAGCAGTACTTC. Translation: CASSQDGSVGYYEQYF.

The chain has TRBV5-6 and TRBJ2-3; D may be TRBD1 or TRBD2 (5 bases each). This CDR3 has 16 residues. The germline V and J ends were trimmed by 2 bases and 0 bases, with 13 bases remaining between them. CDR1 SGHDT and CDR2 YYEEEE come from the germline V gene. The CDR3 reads CASSFLTAASTDTQYF. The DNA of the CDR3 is TGTGCCAGCAGCTTCCTGACAGCGGCAAGCACAGATACGCAGTATTTT.

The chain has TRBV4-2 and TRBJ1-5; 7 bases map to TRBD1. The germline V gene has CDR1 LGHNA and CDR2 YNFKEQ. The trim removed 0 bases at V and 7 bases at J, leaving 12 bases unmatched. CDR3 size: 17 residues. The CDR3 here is CASSQEAGGVSGQPQHF. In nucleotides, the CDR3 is TGTGCCAGCAGCCAAGAGGCAGGGGGGGTGTCGGGACAGCCCCAGCATTTT.

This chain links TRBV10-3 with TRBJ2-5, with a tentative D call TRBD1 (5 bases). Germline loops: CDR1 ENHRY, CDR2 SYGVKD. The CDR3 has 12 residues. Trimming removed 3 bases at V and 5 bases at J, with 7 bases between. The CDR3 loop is CAISEQEETQYF. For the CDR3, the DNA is TGTGCCATCAGTGAACAGGAGGAGACCCAGTACTTC.

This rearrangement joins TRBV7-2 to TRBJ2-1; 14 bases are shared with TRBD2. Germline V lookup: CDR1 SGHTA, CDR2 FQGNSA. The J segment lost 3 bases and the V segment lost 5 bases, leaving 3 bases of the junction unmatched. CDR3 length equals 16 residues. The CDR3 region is CASSLGTSGSYNEQFF. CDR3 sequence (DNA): TGTGCCAGCAGCCTCGGGACTAGCGGGAGCTACAATGAGCAGTTCTTC.

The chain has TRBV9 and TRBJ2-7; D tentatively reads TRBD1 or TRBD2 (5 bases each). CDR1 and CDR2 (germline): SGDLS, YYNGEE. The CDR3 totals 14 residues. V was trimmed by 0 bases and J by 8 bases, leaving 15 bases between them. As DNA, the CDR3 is TGTGCCAGCAGCGTAGACACCCAGGGAGATCAGCAGTACTTC. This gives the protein CASSVDTQGDQQYF.

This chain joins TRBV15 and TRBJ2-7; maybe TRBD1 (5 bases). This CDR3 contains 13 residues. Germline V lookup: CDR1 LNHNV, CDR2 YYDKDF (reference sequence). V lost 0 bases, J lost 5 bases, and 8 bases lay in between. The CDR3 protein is CATSRDSGNEQYF. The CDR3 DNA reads TGTGCCACCAGCAGAGATTCAGGGAACGAGCAGTACTTC.

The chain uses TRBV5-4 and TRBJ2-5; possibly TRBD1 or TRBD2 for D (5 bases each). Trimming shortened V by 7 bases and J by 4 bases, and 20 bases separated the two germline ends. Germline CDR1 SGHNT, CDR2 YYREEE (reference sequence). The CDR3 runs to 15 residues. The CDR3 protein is CASFPPGSGVETQYF. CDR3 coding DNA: TGTGCCAGCTTCCCCCCAGGGAGCGGCGTAGAGACCCAGTACTTC.